This is a list of T cell receptor beta chains from one sample in a study of blood T cell repertoires in COVID-19. Sequencing was performed with immunoSEQ multiplex PCR; in TCRdb, only in-frame clones are kept and a portion is missing. In the table there are 200,000 to 250,000 clones, roughly four fifths of which are singletons. Material for sequencing was PBMCs or T cells enriched from blood (not recorded which). The receptor set was obtained from a woman aged 40 to 50 with acute COVID-19. CDR3s include the opening cysteine and the closing phenylalanine or tryptophan. The D gene is left open where the match is weak. Only part of the rows carry a size: once, few, many, or a class if the clone is expanded.

cdr3_length	d_call	clone_size	v_call	j_call	cdr3_aa	cdr3_nt
16	TRBD2	NA	TRBV11-1	TRBJ2-1	CASSFLAGGFNNEQFF	TGTGCCAGCAGCTTCCTAGCGGGAGGGTTTAACAATGAGCAGTTCTTC
12	TRBD1	NA	TRBV7-2	TRBJ1-2	CASSFRTGEGTF	TGTGCCAGCAGCTTCCGGACAGGGGAAGGCACCTTC
15	TRBD1	few	TRBV18	TRBJ2-2	CASSPGTGKTGELFF	TGTGCCAGCTCACCAGGGACAGGGAAAACCGGGGAGCTGTTTTTT
14	TRBD2	few	TRBV3-1/TRBV3-2	TRBJ2-7	CASSRGLAGVEQYF	TGTGCCAGCAGCCGGGGACTAGCGGGAGTCGAGCAGTACTTC
15	NA	NA	TRBV7-2	TRBJ1-5	CASSLVGSYNQPQHF	TGTGCCAGCAGCTTAGTTGGCAGTTACAATCAGCCCCAGCATTTT
12	TRBD1	NA	TRBV6-5	TRBJ1-1	CASSLQGARAFF	TGTGCCAGCAGCTTACAGGGGGCGCGAGCTTTCTTT
15	NA	NA	TRBV7-9	TRBJ1-3	CASRSGASSGNTIYF	TGTGCCAGCAGATCCGGAGCGAGCTCTGGAAACACCATATATTTT
16	TRBD1	few	TRBV2	TRBJ2-7	CASSEAWTGPSYEQYF	TGTGCCAGCAGTGAGGCGTGGACAGGGCCCTCCTACGAGCAGTACTTC
14	TRBD1	once	TRBV6-5	TRBJ2-7	CASSLDRGRIEQYF	TGTGCCAGCAGTTTGGACAGGGGGCGTATCGAGCAGTACTTC
12	NA	NA	TRBV5-1	TRBJ2-3	CASTENTDTQYF	TGCGCCAGCACCGAGAATACAGATACGCAGTATTTT
14	NA	NA	TRBV12-5	TRBJ2-2	CASGLSPGTGELFF	TGTGCTAGTGGTTTGTCCCCAGGCACCGGGGAGCTGTTTTTT
15	TRBD2	once	TRBV7-2	TRBJ2-1	CASSREEFSYNEQFF	TGTGCCAGCAGCCGGGAGGAGTTTTCGTACAATGAGCAGTTCTTC
13	TRBD1	NA	TRBV24-1	TRBJ1-2	CATLDREQYGYTF	TGTGCCACCCTAGACAGGGAGCAATATGGCTACACCTTC
19	TRBD1	NA	TRBV5-1	TRBJ2-6	CASSRPGQGYSPGANVLTF	TGCGCCAGCAGCCGCCCAGGACAGGGTTACTCCCCTGGGGCCAACGTCCTGACTTTC
12	NA	NA	TRBV7-8	TRBJ2-7	CASSPRYYEQYF	TGTGCCAGCAGCCCCCGTTACTACGAGCAGTACTTC
14	TRBD1	NA	TRBV5-1	TRBJ1-2	CASSSGQGYYGYTF	TGCGCCAGCAGCTCGGGACAGGGGTACTATGGCTACACCTTC
13	NA	NA	TRBV7-2	TRBJ2-7	CASSLEQNYEQYF	TGTGCCAGCAGCTTAGAACAGAACTACGAGCAGTACTTC
16	NA	NA	TRBV19	TRBJ1-5	CASSMDLGASNQPQHF	TGTGCCAGTAGTATGGATCTGGGGGCTTCGAATCAGCCCCAGCATTTT
15	NA	NA	TRBV27	TRBJ1-5	CASSPIRGGNQPQHF	TGTGCCAGCAGCCCAATCCGGGGTGGGAATCAGCCCCAGCATTTT
15	NA	many	TRBV7-9	TRBJ1-5	CASSLGGRRGQPQHF	TGTGCCAGCAGCTTAGGGGGTAGGAGGGGTCAGCCCCAGCATTTT
13	NA	NA	TRBV11-2	TRBJ2-5	CASSPGAGETQYF	TGTGCCAGCAGCCCTGGGGCGGGGGAGACCCAGTACTTC
17	NA	NA	TRBV15	TRBJ2-6	CATSRDVGYSGANVLTF	TGTGCCACCAGCAGAGATGTGGGCTACTCTGGGGCCAACGTCCTGACTTTC
16	TRBD1	NA	TRBV24-1	TRBJ2-3	CATSDVDRGGTDTQYF	TGTGCCACCAGTGATGTCGACAGGGGAGGCACAGATACGCAGTATTTT
15	NA	NA	TRBV4-3	TRBJ1-2	CASSQDWRDNYGYTF	TGCGCCAGCAGCCAAGATTGGCGGGATAACTATGGCTACACCTTC
15	NA	NA	TRBV7-2	TRBJ1-5	CASSLVAGPNQPQHF	TGTGCCAGCAGCTTAGTGGCAGGCCCTAATCAGCCCCAGCATTTT
12	NA	NA	TRBV4-1	TRBJ2-7	CASSLGAGEQYF	TGCGCCAGCAGCCTAGGAGCGGGCGAGCAGTACTTC
15	NA	NA	TRBV19	TRBJ1-6	CASSVGSSYNSPLHF	TGTGCCAGTAGTGTGGGGAGCTCCTATAATTCACCCCTCCACTTT
14	NA	NA	TRBV5-4	TRBJ1-2	CASSLRSGDYGYTF	TGTGCCAGCAGCTTGCGATCAGGGGACTATGGCTACACCTTC
15	NA	NA	TRBV6-1	TRBJ1-5	CASSEDRDSNQPQHF	TGTGCCAGCAGTGAAGACAGGGATAGCAATCAGCCCCAGCATTTT
13	NA	NA	TRBV18	TRBJ1-3	CASSTNLGNTIYF	TGTGCCAGCTCAACAAATCTTGGAAACACCATATATTTT
15	NA	NA	TRBV11-2	TRBJ2-4	CASSLDSGSKNIQYF	TGTGCCAGCAGCTTAGATTCTGGCTCCAAAAACATTCAGTACTTC
12	NA	NA	TRBV18	TRBJ2-7	CASSPPSYEQYF	TGTGCCAGCTCACCTCCGTCCTACGAGCAGTACTTC
15	TRBD2	NA	TRBV7-3	TRBJ2-1	CASSLNLAGGNEQFF	TGTGCCAGCAGCTTAAATCTAGCGGGAGGCAATGAGCAGTTCTTC
12	NA	NA	TRBV29-1	TRBJ1-1	CSVAEPRAEAFF	TGCAGCGTTGCCGAGCCGAGGGCTGAAGCTTTCTTT
21	TRBD2	few	TRBV6-2/TRBV6-3	TRBJ2-1	CASSYSVLAGGPRSKNNEQFF	TGTGCCAGCAGTTACTCAGTACTAGCGGGAGGGCCACGTTCGAAAAACAATGAGCAGTTCTTC
15	TRBD2	NA	TRBV18	TRBJ2-5	CASSPSGSLGETQYF	TGTGCCAGCTCACCTAGCGGGAGTCTCGGGGAGACCCAGTACTTC
18	NA	NA	TRBV5-1	TRBJ1-4	CASSLARNALTGGEKLFF	TGCGCCAGCAGCTTGGCCCGGAACGCACTCACCGGGGGTGAAAAACTGTTTTTT
14	TRBD2	NA	TRBV7-9	TRBJ2-7	CASSPTGGPYEQYF	TGTGCCAGCAGCCCGACGGGGGGGCCCTACGAGCAGTACTTC
14	NA	NA	TRBV7-9	TRBJ2-5	CASSQQGGEETQYF	TGTGCCAGCAGTCAACAGGGAGGGGAAGAGACCCAGTACTTC
16	TRBD2	few	TRBV19	TRBJ2-1	CASSIVWGGTYNEQFF	TGTGCCAGTAGTATAGTTTGGGGGGGAACCTACAATGAGCAGTTCTTC
15	TRBD1	NA	TRBV23-1	TRBJ1-5	CASSPGQGLIGPQHF	TGCGCCAGCAGTCCCGGACAGGGCCTGATAGGGCCCCAGCATTTT
14	NA	NA	TRBV11-2	TRBJ2-3	CASSAEGLTDTQYF	TGTGCCAGCAGTGCGGAGGGGCTCACAGATACGCAGTATTTT
16	NA	NA	TRBV5-1	TRBJ2-7	CASSLDGRVTPYEQYF	TGCGCCAGCAGCTTGGACGGCAGGGTGACACCCTACGAGCAGTACTTC
14	NA	NA	TRBV25-1	TRBJ2-7	CASSDSRVRYEQYF	TGTGCCAGCAGTGATTCCAGGGTACGCTACGAGCAGTACTTC
13	NA	NA	TRBV27	TRBJ1-2	CASSLGLKYGYTF	TGTGCCAGCAGCCTAGGACTGAAGTATGGCTACACCTTC
13	NA	NA	TRBV10-3	TRBJ1-6	CASTEDQNSPLHF	TGTGCCTCAACAGAAGATCAAAATTCACCCCTCCACTTT
15	TRBD1	NA	TRBV7-6	TRBJ1-1	CASSPTGGWGTEAFF	TGTGCCAGCAGCCCCACAGGGGGCTGGGGCACTGAAGCTTTCTTT
15	NA	NA	TRBV5-5	TRBJ2-1	CASSLAVATYNEQFF	TGTGCCAGCAGCTTGGCGGTAGCGACTTACAATGAGCAGTTCTTC
14	NA	NA	TRBV27	TRBJ2-7	CASKPWAGYDEQYF	TGTGCCAGCAAGCCCTGGGCGGGATACGACGAGCAGTACTTC
16	TRBD2	NA	TRBV11-2	TRBJ2-7	CASSLGPGLAGVEQYF	TGTGCCAGCAGCTTAGGCCCGGGACTAGCGGGAGTCGAGCAGTACTTC
18	TRBD2	once	TRBV6-6	TRBJ2-7	CASSPLAGDPPSSYEQYF	TGTGCCAGCAGTCCCCTAGCGGGGGACCCTCCAAGTAGCTACGAGCAGTACTTC
13	NA	few	TRBV14	TRBJ1-3	CASSLNSGNTIYF	TGTGCCAGCAGCCTTAACTCTGGAAACACCATATATTTT
12	NA	NA	TRBV12-3/TRBV12-4	TRBJ1-2	CASSLQGYGYTF	TGTGCCAGCAGTTTACAGGGGTATGGCTACACCTTC
17	TRBD2	NA	TRBV7-9	TRBJ2-5	CASSAGLAGPLGETQYF	TGTGCCAGCAGTGCGGGACTAGCGGGCCCTCTTGGGGAGACCCAGTACTTC
14	TRBD1	NA	TRBV7-3	TRBJ1-2	CASSRHTGDDGYTF	TGTGCCAGCAGCCGCCACACAGGGGACGATGGCTACACCTTC